These 32 T cell receptor beta chains originate from one sample sequenced in a study of T cell clusters in autoimmune cytopenias. Each sample's input was about 270 ng genomic DNA, roughly 40,000 genome equivalents. Multiplex touch-down PCR amplified TRB using TRB-A and TRB-B pools in one tube. TCRdb derives one entry per CDR3 protein from the multiplex PCR reads, leaving out DNA. This sample's table reports approximately 5,700 distinct CDR3 sequences. This same sample was also taken into another study, of T cell repertoires in aging, cancer and after chemotherapy.

The sequencing sample was made of peripheral blood. The source is a human donor in good health.

Judged by frequency, this clonotype is medium-sized. V and J are TRBV11-2 and TRBJ1-1. The CDR3 covers 12 residues. The germline CDR1 and CDR2 sequences are SGHAT and FQNNGV. The CDR3 spells CASNRPNTEAFF.

V gene TRBV10-3 combines with J gene TRBJ1-2; TCRdb's assignment of TRBD1 cannot be checked, as there is no DNA. The CDR3 spans 17 residues. Looked up from germline, CDR1 is ENHRY and CDR2 is SYGVKD. The CDR3 loop is CAISESPLGGQGRGYTF.

This clonotype counts as medium-sized by frequency. V gene TRBV15 combines with J gene TRBJ1-5; the D call from TCRdb, TRBD1, cannot be confirmed without DNA. This CDR3 has 15 residues. Germline CDR1 is LNHNV and CDR2 is YYDKDF (reference sequence). The CDR3 protein is CATSRGQGPIGPQHF.

The chain joins TRBV20-1 to TRBJ2-7; TCRdb reports TRBD1, a call that lacks DNA to check it against. Germline CDR1 reads DFQATT; CDR2 reads SNEGSKA (reference sequence). This CDR3 region has 12 residues. The CDR3 sequence is CSGRDSSYEQYF.

The chain combines TRBV4-3 with TRBJ1-1. Germline CDR1 reads LGHNA; CDR2 reads YSLEER. The CDR3 runs to 15 residues. Here the CDR3 reads CASSQVGFMNTEAFF.

Frequency places this clonotype as medium-sized. This chain connects TRBV12-3 or TRBV12-4 to TRBJ2-7; absent DNA, TCRdb's TRBD2 call cannot be checked. This CDR3 is 15 amino acids long. The CDR3 loop is CASSATSGSAYEQYF.

J is TRBJ2-5 and V is TRBV5-1. This CDR3 has 15 residues. From germline, CDR1 is SGHRS and CDR2 YFSETQ. CDR3 protein: CASSLTSGRQETQYF.

This clonotype registers medium-sized by frequency. CDR3 residues: CASVIYTEAFF. The gene calls are TRBV12-3 or TRBV12-4 and TRBJ1-1. This CDR3 contains 11 residues.

This clonotype registers medium-sized by frequency. The V gene is TRBV18, the J gene TRBJ2-1; the D gene TCRdb calls, TRBD2, cannot be checked with no DNA. The CDR3 sequence is 18 residues long. Germline lookup yields CDR1 KGHSH and CDR2 LQKENI. The CDR3 region is CASSPLPSGAVFNNEQFF.

V usage is TRBV12-3 or TRBV12-4 and J usage is TRBJ2-5; the D call of TRBD1 rests on TCRdb alone, since no DNA is present to check it. CDR3 size: 13 residues. Here the CDR3 reads CASTPWPGETQYF.

This clonotype is deemed medium-sized (0.01 to 0.1%) by its frequency. The V and J genes are TRBV6-2 or TRBV6-3 and TRBJ1-2. The CDR3 is 12 amino acids. Per the germline V gene, CDR1 is MNHEY and CDR2 is SVGEGT. The CDR3 loop is CASSSDGYGYTF.

In terms of frequency, this clonotype is medium-sized. The chain carries TRBV6-1 and TRBJ1-5. CDR3 length: 15 amino acids. Looked up from germline, CDR1 is MNHNS and CDR2 is SASEGT. Here the CDR3 reads CASTAGRAPNQPQHF.

The chain employs TRBV28 and TRBJ1-5; TCRdb proposes TRBD1, but this gene call is untestable without DNA. The germline gives CDR1 MDHEN, CDR2 SYDVKM. The CDR3 has 17 residues. CDR3 amino acids: CASSLLAGVGADQPQHF.

The genes are TRBV14 and TRBJ2-3. The CDR3 covers 13 residues. Germline V lookup: CDR1 SGHDN, CDR2 FVKESK. The CDR3 loop is CASSQELGDTQYF.

By frequency, this clonotype registers medium-sized (0.01 to 0.1%). The rearrangement uses TRBV6-5 and TRBJ1-2; TCRdb indicates TRBD1, and absent DNA this call remains unverified. CDR1 is MNHEY, CDR2 SVGAGI, per germline. The CDR3 is 13 amino acids. The CDR3 sequence: CASSQGGIYGYTF.

The V call is TRBV12-3 or TRBV12-4, the J call TRBJ2-3; TCRdb names TRBD2, which stays unverified in the absence of DNA. This CDR3 contains 14 residues. The CDR3 reads CASSGTSGTDTQYF.

This chain connects TRBV23-1 to TRBJ1-5; the TRBD1 assignment by TCRdb is unverifiable without DNA. TRBV23-1 is classed as an ORF, of uncertain function. The CDR3 runs 15 residues. The CDR3: CARSFRAYSNQPQHF.

This chain connects TRBV5-6 to TRBJ2-1; TCRdb lists TRBD1, though no DNA is available to test this call. CDR1 SGHDT and CDR2 YYEEEE come from the germline V gene. This CDR3 is built from 12 residues. CDR3 region: CASSPGGNEQFF.

According to its frequency, this clonotype is medium-sized (0.01 to 0.1%). This chain uses TRBV7-9 with TRBJ2-1; checking the TCRdb D call of TRBD2 is not possible without DNA. The CDR3 sequence is 19 residues long. CDR1 and CDR2 from the germline V gene are SEHNR and FQNEAQ (reference sequence). CDR3 residues: CASSLQTSGRPWSRNEQFF.

By frequency, this clonotype is medium-sized. The chain combines TRBV27 with TRBJ2-1. Germline CDR1 MNHEY, CDR2 SMNVEV (reference sequence). The CDR3 extends over 15 amino acids. This chain's CDR3 is CASSLGWNSYNEQFF.

This clonotype is identified as medium-sized from frequency. This sequence joins TRBV5-4 and TRBJ2-7; TCRdb returns TRBD1, unconfirmable since there is no DNA. The CDR3 runs 14 residues. The germline V gene has CDR1 SGHNT and CDR2 YYREEE (reference sequence). The CDR3 is CASSPPGQGYEQYF.

This clonotype is classed as medium-sized by frequency. The chain joins TRBV6-6 to TRBJ1-3; no DNA is available, so the TRBD1 call from TCRdb remains unchecked. This CDR3 spans 14 amino acids. The germline V gene encodes CDR1 MNHNY and CDR2 SVGAGI (reference sequence). Here the CDR3 reads CASRGVDGPMAIYF.

By frequency, this clonotype registers medium-sized. The rearrangement joins TRBV6-5 to TRBJ1-2. CDR1 is MNHEY, CDR2 SVGAGI, per germline. The CDR3 is 14 amino acids. CDR3: CASSYSREGYGYTF.

By frequency, this clonotype is medium-sized. The rearrangement joins TRBV5-6 to TRBJ2-1. Germline CDR1 is SGHDT and CDR2 is YYEEEE. This CDR3 contains 16 residues. This CDR3 reads CASSLIGRTVANEQFF. Full variable domain (missing parts from reference TRBV5-6 and TRBJ2-1): DAGVTQSPTHLIKTRGQQVTLRCSPKSGHDTVSWYQQALGQGPQFIFQYYEEEERQRGNFPDRFSGHQFPNYSSELNVNALLLGDSALYLCASSLIGRTVANEQFFGPGTRLTVL.

The gene calls are TRBV20-1 and TRBJ1-2. Germline V CDR1 and CDR2: DFQATT, SNEGSKA (reference sequence). The CDR3 extends over 11 amino acids. This chain's CDR3 is CSARLDYGYTF.

The CDR3 spells CASRPPDRASNTGELFF. This chain connects TRBV10-3 to TRBJ2-2; TCRdb gives TRBD1 as the D gene, but with no DNA this cannot be confirmed. Germline CDR1 reads ENHRY; CDR2 reads SYGVKD. The CDR3 has 17 amino acids.

Frequency places this clonotype as medium-sized. The chain has TRBV6-5 and TRBJ2-3; TCRdb calls TRBD1, which cannot be checked without DNA. The CDR3 runs 15 residues. Germline V gene data show CDR1 as MNHEY and CDR2 as SVGAGI. CDR3 sequence reads: CASRAGDRETDTQYF.

The chain has TRBV5-1 and TRBJ2-5; the D gene TCRdb calls, TRBD1, cannot be checked with no DNA. Per germline, CDR1 SGHRS and CDR2 YFSETQ. This CDR3 is 20 amino acids long. The CDR3 here is CASSLGSVLGWGRVGETQYF.

This clonotype is medium-sized by frequency. This chain connects TRBV29-1 to TRBJ2-2; TCRdb reports TRBD1, a call that lacks DNA to check it against. Germline V gene data show CDR1 as SQVTM and CDR2 as ANQGSEA. This CDR3 is built from 15 residues. The CDR3 sequence is CSVGTGGAGTGELFF.

In terms of frequency, this clonotype is medium-sized (0.01 to 0.1%). The genes are TRBV19 and TRBJ1-5; TCRdb's assignment of TRBD1 cannot be checked, as there is no DNA. This CDR3 is built from 17 residues. CDR1 is LNHDA, CDR2 SQIVND, per germline (reference sequence). The CDR3: CASSRDHLFSDGQPQHF.

The V call is TRBV7-6, the J call TRBJ2-7; lacking DNA, the TRBD2 call made by TCRdb goes unchecked. The germline CDR1 and CDR2 sequences are SGHVS and FNYEAQ. This CDR3 is built from 14 residues. CDR3 sequence reads: CASSLGGGSGEQYF.

Judged by frequency, this clonotype is medium-sized. This chain links TRBV6-2 or TRBV6-3 with TRBJ2-2. The CDR3 contains 12 residues. Germline V gene sequence: CDR1 MNHEY, CDR2 SVGEGT. The chain's CDR3 is CASSWSTGELFF.